These 26 T cell receptor beta chains originate from one sample sequenced in a study of OX40 agonist ivuxolimab in advanced cancers. The table came from immunoSEQ multiplex PCR; TCRdb's copy has only in-frame clones and leaves some out. The data show about 160,000 clones, with 90% to 95% seen just once and 0.31% held by the top ten. Here the sequenced sample was CD4+ or CD8+ T cells sorted from blood, taken in a trial of the OX40 agonist ivuxolimab. The receptors here all came from an adult with an advanced solid tumor such as melanoma, head and neck, liver or kidney cancer.

The V and J genes are TRBV5-6 and TRBJ2-3; D is uncertain. CDR1 and CDR2 (germline): SGHDT, YYEEEE. V lost 5 bases and J 4 bases, leaving 8 bases between the germline ends. The CDR3 length is 12 residues. The CDR3 here is CASRTDPDTQYF. CDR3 DNA sequence: TGTGCCAGCAGGACGGACCCAGATACGCAGTATTTT.

The chain joins TRBV6-1 to TRBJ2-2; the D gene is possibly TRBD2 (6 bases). This CDR3 is 15 amino acids long. V was cut by 6 bases and J by 3 bases, with 14 bases left in between. CDR1 and CDR2 (germline): MNHNS, SASEGT. This chain's CDR3 is CASRPGGTYTGELFF. The CDR3 bases are TGTGCCAGCAGACCCGGCGGGACCTACACCGGGGAGCTGTTTTTT.

The CDR3 coding sequence is TGCGCCAGCAGCCAGATAACAGGGACGGGCTATGGCTACACCTTC. Amino acid sequence: CASSQITGTGYGYTF. The chain uses TRBV4-3 and TRBJ1-2; D is possibly TRBD1 (6 bases). Trimming shortened V by 3 bases and J by 4 bases, and 15 bases separated the two germline ends. Germline CDR1 and CDR2: LGHNA and YSLEER. The CDR3 length is 15 residues.

The chain recombines TRBV30 with TRBJ1-4; D gene uncertain. V lost 5 bases and J 8 bases, leaving 12 bases between the germline ends. Per germline, CDR1 GTSNPN and CDR2 SVGIG (reference sequence). The length of the CDR3 is 12 residues. In DNA, the CDR3 is TGTGCCTGGTCCCCGGGAGTCGAAAAACTGTTTTTT. Residues: CAWSPGVEKLFF.

The V gene is TRBV6-5, the J gene TRBJ2-3; the match to TRBD2 covers 8 bases. The V and J ends lost 7 bases and 7 bases, in that order; junction bases with no gene match: 10. The CDR3 is 14 amino acids. CDR1 and CDR2 from the germline V gene are MNHEY and SVGAGI. Here the CDR3 DNA reads TGTGCCAGCAATCCAGCGGGAGTAGTTAATACGCAGTATTTT. Protein product: CASNPAGVVNTQYF.

The chain joins TRBV19 to TRBJ1-4; D not resolved. Per the germline V gene, CDR1 is LNHDA and CDR2 is SQIVND (reference sequence). The CDR3 loop spans 14 amino acids. Deletions cut 1 base from V and 8 bases from J, with 11 bases between. The CDR3 protein is CASSIGIGGEKLFF. The CDR3 bases are TGTGCCAGTAGTATAGGGATCGGTGGGGAAAAACTGTTTTTT.

A note on this clone: Other DNA sequences in the same sample also yield this CDR3. The genes are TRBV25-1 and TRBJ2-7; no reliable D call. The CDR3 covers 11 residues. V lost 6 bases and J 3 bases, leaving 6 bases between the germline ends. Germline CDR1 is MGHDK and CDR2 is SYGVNS. The chain's CDR3 is CASSVLYEQYF. The CDR3 bases are TGTGCCAGCAGCGTTCTCTACGAGCAGTACTTC.

V gene TRBV6-5 combines with J gene TRBJ1-5; D call uncertain. The germline V gene encodes CDR1 MNHEY and CDR2 SVGAGI. The CDR3 is 14 amino acids. V lost 7 bases, J lost 0 bases, and 10 bases lay in between. CDR3 loop: CASKGSYSNQPQHF. CDR3 nucleotide sequence: TGTGCCAGCAAGGGCAGCTATAGCAATCAGCCCCAGCATTTT.

V is TRBV6-1 and J is TRBJ1-6, with 8 positions matching TRBD1. V shed 2 bases, J shed 9 bases, and the junction held 6 bases outside the gene matches. Germline loops: CDR1 MNHNS, CDR2 SASEGT. The CDR3 has 15 amino acids. CDR3 region: CASSEFRGRTSPLHF. CDR3 DNA: TGTGCCAGCAGTGAATTCAGGGGGCGGACTTCACCCCTCCACTTT.

This chain joins TRBV5-6 and TRBJ2-1; D not resolved. The germline V gene encodes CDR1 SGHDT and CDR2 YYEEEE. Trimming cost V 0 bases and J 10 bases, with 5 bases left between them. The CDR3 extends over 11 amino acids. The CDR3 bases are TGTGCCAGCAGCTTGGTTCAGGAGCAGTTCTTC. Encoded protein: CASSLVQEQFF.

This clone has just one count. V is TRBV4-3 and J is TRBJ2-1; 8 bases match TRBD2. The CDR3 totals 17 residues. Germline-derived CDR1 and CDR2 are LGHNA and YSLEER. Germline trimming cut 1 base from V and 2 bases from J; bases unmatched to any gene: 7. The CDR3 nucleotides read TGCGCCAGCAGCCAAGTAGCCACTAGCGGAACCTACAATGAGCAGTTCTTC. Protein product: CASSQVATSGTYNEQFF.

On this clone: Germline and junction disagree at one end, which may indicate a read error. The V and J genes are TRBV5-5 and TRBJ2-5; 7 nucleotides agree with TRBD1. The CDR3 contains 16 residues. Germline V CDR1 and CDR2: SGHKS, YYEKEE (reference sequence). CDR3 loop: CASSLNRGRNQETQYF. The DNA for the CDR3 is TGCGCCAGCAGCTTGAACAGGGGTCGAAACCAAGAGACCCAGTACTTC.

The chain couples TRBV7-6 to TRBJ2-2, with TRBD1 as a possible D gene (5 bases). The CDR3 covers 16 residues. V was shortened by 0 bases and J by 4 bases, with 12 bases between the two germline ends. Germline V gene sequence: CDR1 SGHVS, CDR2 FNYEAQ. This CDR3 reads CASSLAGRIVTGELFF. CDR3 in DNA: TGTGCCAGCAGCTTAGCGGGGCGGATTGTCACCGGGGAGCTGTTTTTT.

V gene TRBV28 combines with J gene TRBJ2-1; perhaps D is TRBD1 or TRBD2 (5 bases each). Between the trimmed V and J ends, which lost 4 bases and 6 bases, there was a span of 13 bases. Germline CDR1 is MDHEN and CDR2 is SYDVKM. CDR3 length: 14 amino acids. CDR3 amino acids: CASSWGTWGNEQFF. The CDR3 coding sequence is TGTGCCAGCAGTTGGGGGACCTGGGGCAATGAGCAGTTCTTC.

In DNA, the CDR3 is TGTGCCAGCAGTCCCCCTTATATTGGGGGAGAGATCTACAATGAGCAGTTCTTC. This gives the protein CASSPPYIGGEIYNEQFF. The chain joins TRBV27 to TRBJ2-1, with D perhaps matching TRBD1 or TRBD2 (5 bases each). The CDR3 contains 18 residues. CDR1 is MNHEY, CDR2 SMNVEV, per germline (reference sequence). V was clipped by 5 bases and J by 3 bases, with 23 bases between them.

The genes are TRBV5-1 and TRBJ1-3; 8 bases fit TRBD1. Germline values: CDR1 SGHRS, CDR2 YFSETQ. This CDR3 is built from 14 residues. V gave up 2 bases and J gave up 4 bases; unmatched junction bases: 2. CDR3 DNA sequence: TGCGCCAGCAGCTTCCGGACAGGGGGAAACACCATATATTTT. It yields the protein CASSFRTGGNTIYF.

This chain joins TRBV5-6 and TRBJ2-2; TRBD2 agrees at 15 bases. This CDR3 spans 18 amino acids. Per germline, CDR1 SGHDT and CDR2 YYEEEE. The V and J ends lost 4 bases and 1 base, in that order; junction bases with no gene match: 5. CDR3 coding DNA: TGTGCCAGCAGCCTCCCGGGACTAGCGGGAGGGAACACCGGGGAGCTGTTTTTT. It specifies CASSLPGLAGGNTGELFF.

The J gene is TRBJ2-1, the V gene TRBV5-1, with D possibly TRBD2 on 6 matching bases. Deletions cut 4 bases from V and 13 bases from J, with 18 bases between. Germline values: CDR1 SGHRS, CDR2 YFSETQ. The CDR3 consists of 13 residues. The CDR3 protein is CASSPPVGGRQFF. The CDR3 bases are TGCGCCAGCAGCCCCCCCGTGGGGGGAAGACAGTTCTTC.

This chain joins TRBV27 and TRBJ2-5; 8 bases are a match to TRBD2. V shed 10 bases, J shed 10 bases, and the junction held 23 bases outside the gene matches. Per germline, CDR1 MNHEY and CDR2 SMNVEV (reference sequence). The CDR3 is 16 amino acids. DNA of the CDR3: TGTGCCACCTCCCCCCTGCTAGCGGGTGCCCAAAGGGTCCAGTACTTC. It is translated as CATSPLLAGAQRVQYF.

This clone was recorded once. The chain is built from TRBV19 and TRBJ2-3; a weak D match, TRBD2 (6 bases). With 6 bases removed from V and 4 bases from J, the gap between germline ends came to 14 bases. Germline lookup yields CDR1 LNHDA and CDR2 SQIVND (reference sequence). The CDR3 spans 14 residues. The CDR3 sequence is CASSRLEGPDTQYF. CDR3 coding DNA: TGTGCCAGTAGCCGATTGGAGGGGCCAGATACGCAGTATTTT.

J is TRBJ1-5 and V is TRBV5-5, with no clear D. There are 16 residues in the CDR3. Trimming left V 4 bases short and J 0 bases short, with 14 bases between. Per germline, CDR1 SGHKS and CDR2 YYEKEE (reference sequence). Written as DNA, the CDR3 is TGTGCCAGCAGCCCGACAAGAATCAATAGCAATCAGCCCCAGCATTTT. Amino acid sequence: CASSPTRINSNQPQHF.

The count of this clone is one. CDR3 sequence: CATGQGNEKLFF. CDR3 DNA sequence: TGTGCCACCGGACAGGGAAATGAAAAACTGTTTTTT. This rearrangement joins TRBV28 to TRBJ1-4; 8 bases are a match to TRBD1. The CDR3 consists of 12 residues. Germline values: CDR1 MDHEN, CDR2 SYDVKM. The V and J ends lost 10 bases and 5 bases, in that order; junction bases with no gene match: 3.

The chain carries TRBV7-9 and TRBJ1-1; 9 bases are shared with TRBD1. The CDR3 extends over 16 amino acids. Germline CDR1 and CDR2: SEHNR and FQNEAQ (reference sequence). Germline trimming cut 1 base from V and 5 bases from J; bases unmatched to any gene: 8. The chain's CDR3 is CASSLDRGRGGTEAFF. The CDR3 DNA reads as TGTGCCAGCAGCTTAGACAGGGGGCGAGGTGGGACTGAAGCTTTCTTT.

The V and J genes are TRBV19 and TRBJ2-5; possibly TRBD2 for D (6 bases). V shed 5 bases and J shed 5 bases, with 15 bases lying between them. CDR1 and CDR2 from the germline V gene are LNHDA and SQIVND (reference sequence). The CDR3 runs to 14 residues. CDR3 sequence reads: CASSDSGKVETQYF. CDR3 sequence (DNA): TGTGCCAGTAGTGATAGCGGTAAGGTCGAGACCCAGTACTTC.

The chain recombines TRBV7-2 with TRBJ1-5, with a weak D call TRBD1 (5 bases). The CDR3 contains 14 residues. Germline CDR1 reads SGHTA; CDR2 reads FQGNSA. The V and J ends lost 3 bases and 3 bases respectively, with 9 bases between them. The CDR3 bases are TGTGCCAGCAGCTTCTCGGGGGTCAATCAGCCCCAGCATTTT. Translating it yields CASSFSGVNQPQHF.

This clone was recorded once. The CDR3 loop reads CASSGGSFVGVNYGYTF. In DNA form, the CDR3 reads TGTGCCAGCAGTGGGGGCAGTTTTGTGGGGGTTAACTATGGCTACACCTTC. The chain carries TRBV5-4 and TRBJ1-2; weak D call: TRBD1 (6 bases). CDR3 size: 17 residues. V was pared by 5 bases and J by 1 base, with 21 bases between. CDR1 and CDR2 (germline): SGHNT, YYREEE (reference sequence).